This T cell receptor beta chain came from a study of Graves' ophthalmopathy and Graves' hyperthyroidism. The sequenced template was RNA, covering the TCR beta CDR3 region. HTBI primers served in a first-round RT-PCR, which a second-round multiplex PCR followed. In TCRdb, the multiplex PCR reads were re-called with MiXCR into one record per CDR3 protein. The sample lists about half a million distinct CDR3 sequences; roughly an eighth were seen once. CDR3 length: 16 amino acids. CDR1 and CDR2 (germline): MNHNS, SASEGT. V gave up 6 bases and J gave up 6 bases; unmatched junction bases: 11. Specimen: blood. This TCR came from a woman in her thirties with Graves' ophthalmopathy. V gene TRBV6-1 combines with J gene TRBJ2-7; 13 bases are shared with TRBD2. CDR3 coding DNA: TGTGCCAGCAGAAGACTAGCGGGAGGCCTCATGGGCGAGCAGTACTTC. It specifies CASRRLAGGLMGEQYF.